This T cell receptor (beta chain) was profiled in a study of siplizumab effects on memory and regulatory T cells. This clone was seen a few times. What it binds is not known. Mixed lymphocyte reaction cells underwent more than five days of coculture at 37°C. This CDR3 region has 15 residues. CDR1 and CDR2 (germline): SGHRS, YFSETQ. The V gene end was trimmed by 2 bases and the J gene end by 0 bases; junction bases not matched to a gene: 2. Sequencing used immunoSEQ multiplex PCR; TCRdb keeps in-frame clones, though not all of them. The table lists just under 8,000 clones, 36% of them singletons, with 5.5% to 7.5% in the top ten.

This clonotype originated in a human donor in good health; the cells came from an allogeneic mixed lymphocyte reaction. J is TRBJ2-1 and V is TRBV5-1; 7 nucleotides line up with TRBD1. Sequencing was done on a sample of CFSE-low (dividing) CD8+ T cells sorted from an allogeneic mixed lymphocyte reaction. The CDR3 protein is CASSFDRVSYNEQFF. CDR3 coding DNA: TGCGCCAGCAGCTTTGACAGGGTCTCCTACAATGAGCAGTTCTTC.